Sequencing of this TCR beta chain was carried out in a study of blood T cell repertoires in COVID-19. Method: immunoSEQ multiplex PCR; TCRdb's copy keeps in-frame clones and lacks some. The sample lists some 300,000 clones; around 92% were seen once. Participants were placed into cohorts based on the clinical history they reported. The CDR3 runs 15 residues. Trimming took 4 bases from V and 7 from J; bases not matched to a gene: 5. The germline CDR1 and CDR2 sequences are SQVTM and ANQGSEA. Input material: PBMCs or T cells enriched from blood (not recorded which). The sequence was obtained from a woman aged 25 to 39 who had recovered from COVID-19. The chain links TRBV29-1 to TRBJ2-1, with 15 positions matching TRBD2. The CDR3, as DNA: TGCAGCGTTGCTAGAGGACTAGCGGGAGGGAATGAGCAGTTCTTC. It translates to CSVARGLAGGNEQFF.